Below are 10 T cell receptor beta chains sequenced from a single sample in a study of CD8+CD57+ T cells in acquired aplastic anemia (dated by TCRdb to the late 2010s). Flow cytometry had shown CD8+CD57+ cell expansion in the patients selected for sequencing. Sequenced using an Illumina HiSeq 2000. TCR beta VDJ combination and CDR3 sequence profiling used genomic DNA as the template. Starting from the raw public reads, TCRdb applied fastp trimming at Q25, assembled clones with MiXCR and retained in-frame beta chains. A single entry per CDR3 protein holds the most common genes and DNA from its merged rows. In this sample the table shows under 200,000 distinct CDR3 sequences, 60% to 80% of which occur a single time. The top ten clones comprise approximately 48% of the sample. The sample comprised sorted CD4+, CD8+, or CD8+CD57+ T cells (not recorded which) from PBMCs. These receptors were collected from a human donor with aplastic anemia.

On this clonotype: One end of the junction is discordant with germline, which a read error may explain. The chain links TRBV5-8 to TRBJ1-2; TRBD1 aligns across 9 bases. The CDR3 loop spans 11 amino acids. Germline values: CDR1 SGHTS, CDR2 YDEGEE. The CDR3 protein is CASSSRDRVYF. In nucleotides, the CDR3 is TGTGCCAGCAGCTCCCGGGACAGGGTCTACTTC.

This rearrangement joins TRBV9 to TRBJ1-1; maybe TRBD1 (5 bases). Germline-derived CDR1 and CDR2 are SGDLS and YYNGEE. V lost 4 bases, J lost 0 bases, and 13 bases lay in between. CDR3 size: 15 residues. This chain's CDR3 is CASSPHAGVNTEAFF. The CDR3 nucleotides are TGTGCCAGCAGCCCACATGCGGGGGTGAACACTGAAGCTTTCTTT.

This chain joins TRBV29-1 and TRBJ2-7; a weak D match, TRBD1 (6 bases). The CDR3 is 15 amino acids. Germline V lookup: CDR1 SQVTM, CDR2 ANQGSEA. V was clipped by 1 base and J by 2 bases, with 15 bases between them. The CDR3: CSVEVRGTVTYEQYF. In DNA, the CDR3 is TGCAGCGTTGAAGTTAGGGGGACCGTTACCTACGAGCAGTACTTC.

The gene calls are TRBV19 and TRBJ1-6; 12 nucleotides match TRBD1. V was pared by 4 bases and J by 10 bases, with 14 bases of the junction left unmatched. The germline gives CDR1 LNHDA, CDR2 SQIVND (reference sequence). The CDR3 contains 18 residues. CDR3 DNA sequence: TGTGCCAGTAGTACCCTAGGGACAGGGGGCGGCTCTTCATCACCCCTCCACTTT. Its protein is CASSTLGTGGGSSSPLHF. The variable domain in full, with the rest retrieved from reference TRBV19 and TRBJ1-6, is DGGITQSPKYLFRKEGQNVTLSCEQNLNHDAMYWYRQDPGQGLRLIYYSQIVNDFQKGDIAEGYSVSREKKESFPLTVTSAQKNPTAFYLCASSTLGTGGGSSSPLHFGNGTRLTVT.

This rearrangement joins TRBV7-6 to TRBJ2-1; tentatively, D is TRBD1 (6 bases). The CDR3 is 18 residues long. Germline CDR1 reads SGHVS; CDR2 reads FNYEAQ. Trimming left V 5 bases short and J 3 bases short, with 23 bases between. The chain's CDR3 is CASSVGGSWGKDYNEQFF. The DNA for the CDR3 is TGTGCCAGCAGCGTAGGGGGAAGTTGGGGGAAAGACTACAATGAGCAGTTCTTC.

The gene calls are TRBV15 and TRBJ1-6; D is unresolved. Germline V CDR1 and CDR2: LNHNV, YYDKDF (reference sequence). There are 15 residues in the CDR3. With 3 bases removed from V and 0 bases from J, the gap between germline ends came to 6 bases. In nucleotides, the CDR3 is TGTGCCACCAGCAGGGATCACTCCTATAATTCACCCCTCCACTTT. Protein: CATSRDHSYNSPLHF.

This clonotype was seen more than once but under ten times. The rearrangement links TRBV5-1 to TRBJ1-1; D not resolved. Germline CDR1 is SGHRS and CDR2 is YFSETQ. This CDR3 has 13 residues. Trimming took 5 bases from V and 5 from J, leaving 13 bases between them. The CDR3 loop is CASRRSTLTEAFF. The CDR3 DNA reads as TGCGCCAGCAGGCGTTCCACTTTGACTGAAGCTTTCTTT.

The CDR3 DNA is TGCAGTGCTAGAGGGGGGGCGGGACAGAACGAGCAGTACTTC. Its protein is CSARGGAGQNEQYF. The genes are TRBV20-1 and TRBJ2-7; a weak D match, TRBD1 (7 bases). V was pared by 1 base and J by 5 bases, with 15 bases between. CDR3 length equals 14 residues. Germline V gene data show CDR1 as DFQATT and CDR2 as SNEGSKA (reference sequence).

The chain carries TRBV24-1 and TRBJ2-1, with 9 bases lining up with TRBD2. The CDR3 contains 15 residues. Trimming took 3 bases from V and 6 from J; bases not matched to a gene: 5. Germline V gene lookup returns CDR1 KGHDR and CDR2 SFDVKD. CDR3 in DNA: TGTGCCACCAGTGATAGATTAGCGGGAGTCAATGAGCAGTTCTTC. It codes for CATSDRLAGVNEQFF.

The chain links TRBV7-2 to TRBJ1-1, with 7 bases that match TRBD1. This CDR3 is 16 amino acids long. With V trimmed by 2 bases and J by 6 bases, 12 bases remained unmatched. Per the germline V gene, CDR1 is SGHTA and CDR2 is FQGNSA. In DNA form, the CDR3 reads TGTGCCAGCAGCTTACCACGACAGGGCAAAAGAGCTGAAGCTTTCTTT. Translated, it gives CASSLPRQGKRAEAFF. The full variable domain, with the rest looked up from reference TRBV7-2 and TRBJ1-1, is GAGVSQSPSNKVTEKGKDVELRCDPISGHTALYWYRQSLGQGLEFLIYFQGNSAPDKSGLPSDRFSAERTGGSVSTLTIQRTQQEDSAVYLCASSLPRQGKRAEAFFGQGTRLTVV.